This T cell receptor beta chain was found in a study of CD8 T cells in Susac syndrome. Germline V gives CDR1 DFQATT, CDR2 SNEGSKA (reference sequence). There are 15 residues in the CDR3. Trimming removed 4 bases from V and 1 base from J; junction bases left unmatched: 5. RNA, at roughly 0.45 to 1 ug, was reverse transcribed with random hexamers. TCRdb re-called the immunoSEQ multiplex PCR reads with MiXCR, one entry per CDR3 protein. The sample holds 150,000 to 200,000 distinct CDR3 sequences, about 93% seen once. This chain links TRBV20-1 with TRBJ2-1, with 9 nucleotides matching TRBD2. The sequencing input was CD4+ T cells from PBMCs. The receptor's source is a human donor with Susac syndrome. The CDR3 spells CSAKRLAASYNEQFF. CDR3 DNA: TGCAGTGCTAAACGACTAGCGGCGTCCTACAATGAGCAGTTCTTC.